This is a list of T cell receptor beta chains from one sample in a study of blood T cells in healthy people across ages. TCRdb called the 5' RACE reads again in MiXCR, with one record for every CDR3 protein. The table has about 830,000 distinct CDR3 sequences, 62% seen once; the top ten hold about 30%. Source material: blood. These receptors were taken from a man aged 25 to 40 in good health. The conserved cysteine and the conserved F or W are not part of the CDR3 here. Fields, in order: V gene, CDR3 protein.

V: TRBV7-2; CDR3: ASSLEGWNTEAF
V: TRBV7-2; CDR3: ASSLAHPRTDTQY
V: TRBV3-1; CDR3: ASSLRGDEQF
V: TRBV20-1; CDR3: SAIGSSGGIQETQY
V: TRBV20-1; CDR3: SAAGTENYEQY
V: TRBV20-1; CDR3: SARRGQGALPGANVLT
V: TRBV12-3/TRBV12-4; CDR3: VSNQGAEGNEKLF
V: TRBV28; CDR3: ASTLIGASNQPQH
V: TRBV6-5; CDR3: ASSYSVSGQGAGGYT
V: TRBV12-3/TRBV12-4; CDR3: ASSPSQGAYGYT
V: TRBV5-6; CDR3: ASSPRRSSYNSPLH
V: TRBV4-1; CDR3: ASSPDGVNEQF
V: TRBV25-1; CDR3: ASSGIAGGIRRELF
V: TRBV12-3/TRBV12-4; CDR3: ASSVTGYGYT
V: TRBV7-2; CDR3: ASRRLGQGPDTQY
V: TRBV5-6; CDR3: ASGDGAYEQY
V: TRBV3-1; CDR3: ASSQALSGTGYT
V: TRBV29-1; CDR3: SVVGPGKETQY
V: TRBV5-1; CDR3: ASSLIQGRETQY
V: TRBV7-2; CDR3: ASSPVGSGSTDTQY
V: TRBV3-1; CDR3: ASSQDVTAYEQY
V: TRBV6-5; CDR3: ASSYNQGPYEQY
V: TRBV5-1; CDR3: ASAAGEGQPQH
V: TRBV11-2; CDR3: ASSQGQGVPSSYNEQF
V: TRBV30; CDR3: AWSPNGLAQETQY
V: TRBV20-1; CDR3: SARGAGTYEQY
V: TRBV6-2/TRBV6-3; CDR3: ASTPLEGRQY